Listed below are T cell receptor beta chains from one sample, sequenced in a study of technical replicates of blood from several donors. Assay: immunoSEQ multiplex PCR; the TCRdb copy retains only in-frame clones and omits some. Of roughly 87,000 clones listed, roughly 90% are singletons. Source material: T cells isolated from PBMCs. These receptors originate from a human donor in good health. Both conserved end residues are part of each CDR3. Each record gives: clone size, CDR3 length, V gene, J gene, D gene, CDR3 DNA, CDR3 protein. D genes are given only for firm matches. Size is stated for part of the rows, as once, few or many counts, or as a class when the clone is expanded.

NA	11	TRBV28	TRBJ2-7	NA	TGTGCCAGCAGTTCCCAGTACGAGCAGTACTTC	CASSSQYEQYF
NA	16	TRBV18	TRBJ2-7	TRBD2	TGTGCCAGCTCACCGGGGGAATGGGGGGGACCCTACGAGCAGTACTTC	CASSPGEWGGPYEQYF
NA	12	TRBV28	TRBJ2-5	NA	TGTGCCAGCAGACAGGGAAGAGAGACCCAGTACTTC	CASRQGRETQYF
NA	14	TRBV27	TRBJ1-4	NA	TGTGCCAGCAGAAATGAAGGCGGTAATGAAAAACTGTTTTTT	CASRNEGGNEKLFF
NA	13	TRBV4-3	TRBJ2-2	NA	TGCGCCAGCAGCCAGAACGGGGGCGGGGAGCTGTTTTTT	CASSQNGGGELFF
NA	14	TRBV4-1	TRBJ1-2	NA	TGCGCCAGCAGCCAGGTCTCGGGACTCGGGGGCTACACCTTC	CASSQVSGLGGYTF
NA	16	TRBV7-8	TRBJ2-5	NA	TGTGCCAGCAGCCCTACCCGGGGGGCGGCCCAGGAGACCCAGTACTTC	CASSPTRGAAQETQYF
NA	14	TRBV6-5	TRBJ1-3	NA	TGTGCCAGCAGTTACTCATACTCTGGAAACACCATATATTTT	CASSYSYSGNTIYF
few	14	TRBV27	TRBJ1-5	TRBD1	TGTGCCAGCAGTTCCGCACAGGGGGGTCAGCCCCAGCATTTT	CASSSAQGGQPQHF
few	14	TRBV7-8	TRBJ1-1	NA	TGTGCCAGCAGCTTAGGTACAGCGAACACTGAAGCTTTCTTT	CASSLGTANTEAFF
NA	15	TRBV28	TRBJ2-3	TRBD2	TGTGCCAGCAGTTTATACCTAGCGGCCACAGATACGCAGTATTTT	CASSLYLAATDTQYF
NA	15	TRBV9	TRBJ1-2	TRBD1	TGTGCCAGCAGCGTAGGGACAGGGGGCAGCTATGGCTACACCTTC	CASSVGTGGSYGYTF
NA	14	TRBV7-8	TRBJ2-7	NA	TGTGCCAGCAGCTCCGCCCGGGTGACCTACGAGCAGTACTTC	CASSSARVTYEQYF
NA	16	TRBV4-1	TRBJ1-1	NA	TGCGCCAGCAGCCAATCGGTAGAGGAGGGAGTCGGTGAAGCTTTCTTT	CASSQSVEEGVGEAFF
NA	16	TRBV6-1	TRBJ2-3	NA	TGTGCCAGCAGTGAGGTCGCAGGGGAGTGGGTAGATACGCAGTATTTT	CASSEVAGEWVDTQYF
NA	14	TRBV5-1	TRBJ1-1	NA	TGCGCCAGCAGCTCACAGGGCGCGAGCACTGAAGCTTTCTTT	CASSSQGASTEAFF
few	12	TRBV28	TRBJ1-1	NA	TGTGCCAGCAGTCCCATGAACACTGAAGCTTTCTTT	CASSPMNTEAFF
NA	14	TRBV29-1	TRBJ2-3	NA	TGCAGCGTTGAGGCTCCGTCATATAACCCGTCGCAGTATTTT	CSVEAPSYNPSQYF
NA	14	TRBV5-8	TRBJ2-7	NA	TGTGCCAGCAGCTTCCAGGGGGGTTTCTACGAGCAGTACTTC	CASSFQGGFYEQYF
NA	10	TRBV2	TRBJ2-1	NA	TGTGCCAGGAGGGTCGGTGAGCAGTTCTTC	CARRVGEQFF
NA	16	TRBV5-1	TRBJ2-3	TRBD2	TGCGCCAGCAGCTTGTTCTTTGCGGGAGGTGAAGATACGCAGTATTTT	CASSLFFAGGEDTQYF
NA	15	TRBV28	TRBJ2-7	TRBD1	TGTGCCAGCAGCCATCACCAGGGGGTCTCCTACGAGCAGTACTTC	CASSHHQGVSYEQYF
NA	15	TRBV6-1	TRBJ1-2	TRBD1	TGTGCCAGCAGTGACTCCGGGACAGGGGGGTATGGCTACACCTTC	CASSDSGTGGYGYTF
NA	14	TRBV6-5	TRBJ1-2	NA	TGTGCCAGCAGTTATGAGCAGGGGTACTATGGCTACACCTTC	CASSYEQGYYGYTF
NA	14	TRBV13	TRBJ2-3	TRBD1	TGTGCCAGCAGCTTTAAGGGGGCAGCAGATACGCAGTATTTT	CASSFKGAADTQYF
NA	14	TRBV27	TRBJ2-3	NA	TGTGCCAGCAAGTTATGGAGCGGAACAGATACGCAGTATTTT	CASKLWSGTDTQYF
NA	16	TRBV7-9	TRBJ2-7	NA	TGTGCCAGCAGCTCCCTAGGGGAAGTATTATCCTACGAGCAGTACTTC	CASSSLGEVLSYEQYF
few	12	TRBV6-5	TRBJ2-7	TRBD1	TGTGCCAGCAGTGGGACAGGCGCCTATTTTAACTTC	CASSGTGAYFNF
NA	13	TRBV11-3	TRBJ2-1	NA	TGTGCCAGCAGCGCGGACAGCTACAATGAGCAGTTCTTC	CASSADSYNEQFF
once	16	TRBV27	TRBJ2-1	NA	TGTGCCAGCAGTTTATTCGCAGGGATCAGGGACAATGAGCAGTTCTTC	CASSLFAGIRDNEQFF
NA	15	TRBV29-1	TRBJ2-7	TRBD2	TGCAGCGTTGAATACGCCAGCGGGAGCATGTACGAGCAGTACTTC	CSVEYASGSMYEQYF
NA	14	TRBV6-1	TRBJ2-7	TRBD2	TGTGCCAGCAGTGAAAAAAGCGGGACTTACGAGCAGTACTTC	CASSEKSGTYEQYF
NA	15	TRBV9	TRBJ1-1	NA	TGTGCCAGCAGCGTAGCTGGAAGGGGGGGTAATGAAGCTTTCTTT	CASSVAGRGGNEAFF
once	11	TRBV20-1	TRBJ1-2	NA	TGCAGTGCTACAACTAACTATGGCTACACCTTC	CSATTNYGYTF
NA	15	TRBV28	TRBJ2-6	NA	TGTGCCAGCAGTTTGAGGAGAACTGGGGCCAACGTCCTGACTTTC	CASSLRRTGANVLTF
NA	13	TRBV7-3	TRBJ2-7	NA	TGTGCCAGCAGCGCCGAACTAGGTGGCGAGCAGTACTTC	CASSAELGGEQYF